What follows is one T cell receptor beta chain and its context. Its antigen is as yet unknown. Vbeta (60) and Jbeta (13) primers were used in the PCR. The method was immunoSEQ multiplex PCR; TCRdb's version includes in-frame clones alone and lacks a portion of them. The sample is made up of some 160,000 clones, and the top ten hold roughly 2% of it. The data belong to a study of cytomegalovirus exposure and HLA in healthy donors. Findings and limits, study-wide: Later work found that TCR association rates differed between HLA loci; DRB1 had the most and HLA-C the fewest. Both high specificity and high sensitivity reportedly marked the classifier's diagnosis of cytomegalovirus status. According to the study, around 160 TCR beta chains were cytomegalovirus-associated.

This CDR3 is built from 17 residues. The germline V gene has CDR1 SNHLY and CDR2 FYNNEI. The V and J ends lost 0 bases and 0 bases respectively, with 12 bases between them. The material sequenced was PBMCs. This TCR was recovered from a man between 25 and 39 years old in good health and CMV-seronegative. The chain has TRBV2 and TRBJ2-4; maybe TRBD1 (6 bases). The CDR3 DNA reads TGTGCCAGCAGTGAAGCAGTGACAGGACGAGCCAAAAACATTCAGTACTTC. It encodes CASSEAVTGRAKNIQYF.